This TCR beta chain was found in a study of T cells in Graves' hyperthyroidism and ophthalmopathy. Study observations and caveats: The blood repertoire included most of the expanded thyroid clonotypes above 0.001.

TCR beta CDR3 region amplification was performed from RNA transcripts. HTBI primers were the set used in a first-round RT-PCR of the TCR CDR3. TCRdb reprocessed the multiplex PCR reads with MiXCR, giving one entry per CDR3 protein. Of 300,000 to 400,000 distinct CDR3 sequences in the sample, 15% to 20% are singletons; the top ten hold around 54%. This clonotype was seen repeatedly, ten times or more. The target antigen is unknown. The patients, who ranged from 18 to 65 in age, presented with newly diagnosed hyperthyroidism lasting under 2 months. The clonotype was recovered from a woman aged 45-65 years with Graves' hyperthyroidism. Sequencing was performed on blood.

The CDR3 sequence is CASSFPNYGYTF. The CDR3 nucleotides are TGTGCCAGCAGTTTCCCGAACTATGGCTACACCTTC. This chain joins TRBV12-3 or TRBV12-4 and TRBJ1-2; D not certain. The CDR3 has 12 amino acids. The V end was cut by 3 bases, the J end by 2 bases, with 4 bases between.